These 21 T cell receptor beta chains were all obtained from the same sample, sequenced in a study of T-cell memory formation after mild COVID-19. TCRdb re-derived calls from the 5' RACE reads in MiXCR, one entry per CDR3 protein. The repertoire holds about 540,000 distinct CDR3 sequences, with about 20% as singletons. The specimen was PBMCs or a T cell subset sorted from them (not recorded which). The receptors originated from an adult woman who had mild COVID-19 (a few samples of this study predate the infection). Cell type and time point are not known.

In its sample, this clonotype was seen a few times. This chain connects TRBV20-1 to TRBJ2-1, with D maybe TRBD1 (6 bases). This CDR3 comprises 14 residues. V lost 2 bases to trimming and J lost 6 bases, with 14 bases between them. Germline V lookup: CDR1 DFQATT, CDR2 SNEGSKA (reference sequence). The CDR3 is CSARLQGMSNEQFF. In DNA form, the CDR3 reads TGCAGTGCTAGACTACAGGGCATGAGCAATGAGCAGTTCTTC.

This clonotype has a handful of counts. The V and J genes are TRBV20-1 and TRBJ2-3; D call uncertain. CDR1 DFQATT and CDR2 SNEGSKA come from the germline V gene (reference sequence). The CDR3 consists of 15 residues. Trimming cost V 0 bases and J 0 bases, with 10 bases left between them. Here the CDR3 reads CSAREGSSSTDTQYF. CDR3 nucleotide sequence: TGCAGTGCTAGAGAGGGTAGCAGTAGCACAGATACGCAGTATTTT.

CDR3 protein: CASSPRTGTNEQFF. DNA for the CDR3: TGTGCCAGCAGTCCACGGACAGGGACCAATGAGCAGTTCTTC. J is TRBJ2-1 and V is TRBV12-3 or TRBV12-4, with TRBD1 identical over 8 bases. The V and J ends lost 5 bases and 6 bases, in that order; junction bases with no gene match: 6. The CDR3 extends over 14 amino acids.

The chain carries TRBV7-3 and TRBJ2-5, with D uncertain. With 4 bases removed from V and 4 bases from J, the gap between germline ends came to 10 bases. Per the germline V gene, CDR1 is SGHTA and CDR2 is FQGTGA. This CDR3 is built from 13 residues. CDR3 protein: CASSYTWRETQYF. The CDR3 nucleotides read TGTGCCAGCAGCTACACGTGGCGAGAGACCCAGTACTTC.

V gene TRBV7-6 combines with J gene TRBJ2-5, with 9 bases fitting TRBD1. The CDR3 covers 16 residues. Germline loops: CDR1 SGHVS, CDR2 FNYEAQ. With V trimmed by 5 bases and J by 2 bases, 9 bases remained unmatched. CDR3 sequence: CASSPRTGEGQETQYF. CDR3 nucleotide sequence: TGTGCCAGCAGCCCAAGGACAGGGGAGGGACAAGAGACCCAGTACTTC.

This clonotype was recorded many times. This chain links TRBV5-1 with TRBJ2-1; a weak D match, TRBD2 (6 bases). Germline CDR1 reads SGHRS; CDR2 reads YFSETQ. The V end lost 0 bases, the J end lost 4 bases, and 11 bases lay between the germline ends. The CDR3 length is 15 residues. In nucleotides, the CDR3 is TGCGCCAGCAGCTTGGAAACTAGCCTTTACAATGAGCAGTTCTTC. The encoded protein is CASSLETSLYNEQFF. Filled out from reference TRBV5-1 and TRBJ2-1, the complete variable domain reads KAGVTQTPRYLIKTRGQQVTLSCSPISGHRSVSWYQQTPGQGLQFLFEYFSETQRNKGNFPGRFSGRQFSNSRSEMNVSTLELGDSALYLCASSLETSLYNEQFFGPGTRLTVL.

In its sample, this clonotype was seen many times. The chain is built from TRBV7-9 and TRBJ2-4, with no clear D. CDR1 SEHNR and CDR2 FQNEAQ come from the germline V gene (reference sequence). Trimming cost V 5 bases and J 8 bases, with 16 bases left between them. CDR3 size: 14 residues. CDR3: CASSPRLVWDIQYF. CDR3 coding DNA: TGTGCCAGCAGCCCCCGCCTGGTATGGGACATTCAGTACTTC.

This clonotype turned up a few times. The V gene is TRBV30, the J gene TRBJ1-1; D gene uncertain. V was pared by 3 bases and J by 2 bases, with 13 bases between. The CDR3 runs to 14 residues. Germline CDR1 and CDR2: GTSNPN and SVGIG (reference sequence). The CDR3 reads CAWSIEGRNTEAFF. The CDR3 DNA sequence: TGTGCCTGGAGCATTGAGGGCAGAAACACTGAAGCTTTCTTT.

The V and J genes are TRBV5-1 and TRBJ1-1; a weak D match, TRBD1 (5 bases). The CDR3 totals 16 residues. Germline V CDR1 and CDR2: SGHRS, YFSETQ. Trimming left V 3 bases short and J 1 base short, with 16 bases between. The chain's CDR3 is CASSSMTRDANTEAFF. The CDR3 region has the DNA TGCGCCAGCAGCTCCATGACCCGGGACGCGAACACTGAAGCTTTCTTT. The whole variable domain, filled in from reference TRBV5-1 and TRBJ1-1, reads KAGVTQTPRYLIKTRGQQVTLSCSPISGHRSVSWYQQTPGQGLQFLFEYFSETQRNKGNFPGRFSGRQFSNSRSEMNVSTLELGDSALYLCASSSMTRDANTEAFFGQGTRLTVV.

The rearrangement joins TRBV12-3 or TRBV12-4 to TRBJ2-7; possible D gene TRBD2, 6 bases. Trimming removed 3 bases at V and 11 bases at J, with 11 bases between. The CDR3 length is 11 residues. The CDR3 sequence is CASSLGGWKYF. Here the CDR3 DNA reads TGTGCCAGCAGTTTGGGGGGATGGAAGTACTTC.

This clonotype was picked up a small number of times. This chain uses TRBV7-2 with TRBJ2-5; 9 nucleotides agree with TRBD1. The germline CDR1 and CDR2 sequences are SGHTA and FQGNSA. This CDR3 is built from 15 residues. The ends lost 4 bases at V and 7 bases at J; junction bases unmatched: 10. The CDR3 sequence: CASSSTGTGPRTQYF. The DNA of the CDR3 is TGTGCCAGCAGCTCTACCGGGACAGGGCCACGGACCCAGTACTTC.

This clonotype was counted only a few times. The V call is TRBV9, the J call TRBJ2-7; D gene unclear. Trimming pared 1 base from V and 2 bases from J, leaving 10 bases between. The CDR3 is made up of 14 amino acids. Germline V gives CDR1 SGDLS, CDR2 YYNGEE. This chain's CDR3 is CASSVTTETYEQYF. CDR3 DNA sequence: TGTGCCAGCAGCGTAACGACTGAAACCTACGAGCAGTACTTC. Full variable domain (missing parts from reference TRBV9 and TRBJ2-7): DSGVTQTPKHLITATGQRVTLRCSPRSGDLSVYWYQQSLDQGLQFLIQYYNGEERAKGNILERFSAQQFPDLHSELNLSSLELGDSALYFCASSVTTETYEQYFGPGTRLTVT.

The V gene is TRBV7-6, the J gene TRBJ2-3; 13 bases match TRBD2. Germline V gene data show CDR1 as SGHVS and CDR2 as FNYEAQ. This CDR3 is built from 20 residues. V lost 4 bases and J lost 0; bases outside the gene matches: 13. For the CDR3, the DNA is TGTGCCAGCAGCTCCCCGCCGGGACTAGCGGGGCGGACTAGCACAGATACGCAGTATTTT. This gives the protein CASSSPPGLAGRTSTDTQYF.

This rearrangement joins TRBV15 to TRBJ1-1; 9 bases agree with TRBD1. The CDR3 runs 14 residues. The germline gives CDR1 LNHNV, CDR2 YYDKDF (reference sequence). The junction had 5 bases not matched to a gene; V was cut back by 3 bases and J by 6 bases. DNA for the CDR3: TGTGCCACCAGCAGGGACAGGGGAGTATCTGAAGCTTTCTTT. It codes for CATSRDRGVSEAFF. The full variable domain, completed using reference TRBV15 and TRBJ1-1, is DAMVIQNPRYQVTQFGKPVTLSCSQTLNHNVMYWYQQKSSQAPKLLFHYYDKDFNNEADTPDNFQSRRPNTSFCFLDIRSPGLGDTAMYLCATSRDRGVSEAFFGQGTRLTVV.

Only a few counts were recorded for this clonotype. The V call is TRBV12-3 or TRBV12-4, the J call TRBJ2-7; D is unresolved. The V and J ends lost 7 bases and 2 bases respectively, with 12 bases between them. This CDR3 is 13 amino acids long. CDR3 in amino acids: CASKPTDTYEQYF. For the CDR3, the DNA is TGTGCCAGCAAACCTACAGATACCTACGAGCAGTACTTC.

The CDR3 protein is CASFPGHLNTEAFF. The CDR3 bases are TGTGCCAGTTTTCCGGGACACCTCAACACTGAAGCTTTCTTT. V and J are TRBV7-6 and TRBJ1-1, with D perhaps matching TRBD1 (6 bases). Looked up from germline, CDR1 is SGHVS and CDR2 is FNYEAQ. This CDR3 has 14 amino acids. Trimming removed 9 bases from V and 2 bases from J, with 16 bases in between.

The V and J genes are TRBV20-1 and TRBJ2-5; 8 bases match TRBD1. This CDR3 spans 17 amino acids. With V trimmed by 2 bases and J by 1 base, 12 bases remained unmatched. In germline, CDR1 is DFQATT, CDR2 SNEGSKA (reference sequence). The CDR3 reads CSARKNYRQGLQETQYF. CDR3 sequence (DNA): TGCAGTGCTAGAAAGAACTACAGACAGGGGCTCCAAGAGACCCAGTACTTC.

The V gene is TRBV11-1, the J gene TRBJ2-2; 11 nucleotides match TRBD2. Looked up from germline, CDR1 is SGHAT and CDR2 is FQDESV (reference sequence). The CDR3 sequence is 16 residues long. V dropped 1 base and J dropped 6; count of bases not matched to a gene: 4. CDR3 nucleotides: TGTGCCAGCAGCTTAGTTTCACTAGCGGGAGCCGGGGAGCTGTTTTTT. Translated: CASSLVSLAGAGELFF.

This clonotype came up a few times. The gene calls are TRBV2 and TRBJ2-7, with 8 bases lining up with TRBD1. CDR3 length equals 13 residues. V lost 6 bases, J lost 5 bases, and 6 bases stayed unmatched. Germline CDR1 is SNHLY and CDR2 is FYNNEI. As DNA, the CDR3 is TGTGCCAGCAGGTTACCAGGGGGCAACGAGCAGTACTTC. Translation: CASRLPGGNEQYF.

There are a few counts of this clonotype. The chain has TRBV6-2 or TRBV6-3 and TRBJ1-1; tentative D call: TRBD1 (6 bases). Germline lookup yields CDR1 MNHEY and CDR2 SVGEGT. V was pared by 6 bases and J by 7 bases, with 12 bases between. The CDR3 has 12 amino acids. For the CDR3, the DNA is TGTGCCAGCAGACCCGAGGGGGGTGAAGCTTTCTTT. Its protein product is CASRPEGGEAFF.

V gene TRBV5-1 combines with J gene TRBJ2-7; 8 bases match TRBD2. This CDR3 has 15 amino acids. Germline CDR1 and CDR2: SGHRS and YFSETQ. V shed 0 bases and J 2 bases; nucleotides not matched to a gene: 4. The CDR3 reads CASSLAAGGAYEQYF. The DNA of the CDR3 is TGCGCCAGCAGCTTGGCCGCGGGGGGAGCCTACGAGCAGTACTTC.